There are a few counts of the clone carrying this T cell receptor beta chain. As processed by the authors: The authors estimated nucleated cell counts from reference gene primer amplification. Libraries were prepared by immunoSEQ multiplex PCR; TCRdb keeps only in-frame clonotypes and omits some of them. Clone size and V and J calls were adopted from that table, with D and trimming inferred from the DNA. Of about 440,000 clones listed, about 91% were seen once; the top ten hold 10% to 15%. The V end lost 2 bases, the J end lost 4 bases, and 12 bases lay between the germline ends. From germline, CDR1 is SGDLS and CDR2 YYNGEE. The CDR3 sequence is 14 residues long. This specimen comes from a study of blood T cell repertoires in COVID-19. Study background: Specimens from acute and convalescent COVID-19 originated in the United States, Italy and Spain.

The specimen was peripheral blood. This chain joins TRBV9 and TRBJ2-5; D may be TRBD2 (6 bases). This TCR was sampled from a woman aged 50 to 60 with COVID-19, enrolled during active disease. The CDR3 DNA follows: TGTGCCAGCAGCGTCCGGGACTTCTCAGAGACCCAGTACTTC. It specifies CASSVRDFSETQYF.